The rows below give T cell receptor beta chains drawn from one sample of a study of blood T cell repertoires in COVID-19. TCRdb's table, derived via immunoSEQ multiplex PCR, lists solely in-frame clones and lacks some. Of approximately 130,000 clones listed, 87% are singletons. Specimen: peripheral blood. The receptors come from a woman aged 45-65 years with acute or convalescent COVID-19. The CDR3 runs from the conserved cysteine through the conserved F or W. The D gene is left open where the match is weak. For some rows the clone size is stated as once, few or many, or as a class when expanded; others skip it.

CDR3 DNA: TGTGCCAGCAGCTTAGACTTCGGGGTTGGCTACACCTTC; CDR3 protein: CASSLDFGVGYTF; V gene: TRBV7-2; J gene: TRBJ1-2; clone size: -; D gene: -
CDR3 DNA: TGTGCCAGCAGCTTGGCCGATAGCATAGAGCAGTTCTTC; CDR3 protein: CASSLADSIEQFF; V gene: TRBV5-4; J gene: TRBJ2-1; clone size: -; D gene: -
CDR3 DNA: TGTGCCAGCAGGGGAGCTGGGGCCAACGTCCTGACTTTC; CDR3 protein: CASRGAGANVLTF; V gene: TRBV11-3; J gene: TRBJ2-6; clone size: -; D gene: -
CDR3 DNA: TGTGCCAGCAGCCAAGGGGATTATCTGGGACACCCGTACCAAGAGACCCAGTACTTC; CDR3 protein: CASSQGDYLGHPYQETQYF; V gene: TRBV3-1/TRBV3-2; J gene: TRBJ2-5; clone size: -; D gene: -
CDR3 DNA: TGTGCCAGCAGTTTGGCGGGCGGCACTGAAGCTTTCTTT; CDR3 protein: CASSLAGGTEAFF; V gene: TRBV12-3/TRBV12-4; J gene: TRBJ1-1; clone size: once; D gene: -
CDR3 DNA: TGTGCCAGCAGCTCGCCGGCGAGTATGGAGCGGCAGTTCTTC; CDR3 protein: CASSSPASMERQFF; V gene: TRBV7-3; J gene: TRBJ2-1; clone size: -; D gene: -
CDR3 DNA: TGTGCCAGCAGTTTATTGGGACAGAGTAACTATGGCTACACCTTC; CDR3 protein: CASSLLGQSNYGYTF; V gene: TRBV28; J gene: TRBJ1-2; clone size: -; D gene: TRBD1
CDR3 DNA: TGTGCCAGTAGTATTTTCCCGGGACAGCCTAACAAAAACATTCAGTACTTC; CDR3 protein: CASSIFPGQPNKNIQYF; V gene: TRBV19; J gene: TRBJ2-4; clone size: -; D gene: TRBD1
CDR3 DNA: TGCAGTGCTAGAGACCCGGGGGGCTACACCTTC; CDR3 protein: CSARDPGGYTF; V gene: TRBV20-1; J gene: TRBJ1-2; clone size: -; D gene: -
CDR3 DNA: TGTGCCAGCAGCCACCTCACAGATACGCAGTATTTT; CDR3 protein: CASSHLTDTQYF; V gene: TRBV3-1/TRBV3-2; J gene: TRBJ2-3; clone size: -; D gene: -
CDR3 DNA: TGTGCCAGCTCGCGACAGAAGCAGGAGACTGAAGCTTTCTTT; CDR3 protein: CASSRQKQETEAFF; V gene: TRBV18; J gene: TRBJ1-1; clone size: -; D gene: -
CDR3 DNA: TGTGCCAGCAGTTTACCCTCCCAGGGAGGTGAAAAACTGTTTTTT; CDR3 protein: CASSLPSQGGEKLFF; V gene: TRBV28; J gene: TRBJ1-4; clone size: once; D gene: -
CDR3 DNA: TGCGCCAGCAGCCAAGAACTAGCGGGTTACAATGAGCAGTTCTTC; CDR3 protein: CASSQELAGYNEQFF; V gene: TRBV4-1; J gene: TRBJ2-1; clone size: many; D gene: TRBD2
CDR3 DNA: TGTGCCAGCAGCCAAGCCTCTGAAGCTTTCTTT; CDR3 protein: CASSQASEAFF; V gene: TRBV3-1/TRBV3-2; J gene: TRBJ1-1; clone size: -; D gene: -
CDR3 DNA: TGTGCCAGCAGCTTCCCCAGACTAGCGGGAAACACCGGGGAGCTGTTTTTT; CDR3 protein: CASSFPRLAGNTGELFF; V gene: TRBV7-8; J gene: TRBJ2-2; clone size: -; D gene: TRBD2
CDR3 DNA: TGTGCCAGCAGCATATCTCCGGAGCTGCTGGGCTACACCTTC; CDR3 protein: CASSISPELLGYTF; V gene: TRBV7-2; J gene: TRBJ1-2; clone size: -; D gene: -
CDR3 DNA: TGTGCCAGCAAGTCTAGCATAAGCACAGATACGCAGTATTTT; CDR3 protein: CASKSSISTDTQYF; V gene: TRBV14; J gene: TRBJ2-3; clone size: -; D gene: -
CDR3 DNA: TGTGCCAGCAGTTACTCCCTCGGGATAGGGACAGATACGCAGTATTTT; CDR3 protein: CASSYSLGIGTDTQYF; V gene: TRBV6-2/TRBV6-3; J gene: TRBJ2-3; clone size: -; D gene: -
CDR3 DNA: TGTGCCAGCAGCTCCAAACTGGCCGGAGAGGTATTGAGTTCACCCCTCCACTTT; CDR3 protein: CASSSKLAGEVLSSPLHF; V gene: TRBV13; J gene: TRBJ1-6; clone size: -; D gene: -
CDR3 DNA: TGTGCCAGCAGCCAAGAACGGGTCACTGAAGCTTTCTTT; CDR3 protein: CASSQERVTEAFF; V gene: TRBV4-2; J gene: TRBJ1-1; clone size: -; D gene: -
CDR3 DNA: TGTGCCAGCAGCCGGACTCGGGGGGTCGGAGATCAGCCCCAGCATTTT; CDR3 protein: CASSRTRGVGDQPQHF; V gene: TRBV5-8; J gene: TRBJ1-5; clone size: -; D gene: -
CDR3 DNA: TGTGCCAGCAGCAACAGACAGGGGAACTATGGCTACACCTTC; CDR3 protein: CASSNRQGNYGYTF; V gene: TRBV7-2; J gene: TRBJ1-2; clone size: -; D gene: TRBD1
CDR3 DNA: TGTGCCAGCAGACTAGTACGGGGGTGGGTCAAAAACATTCAGTACTTC; CDR3 protein: CASRLVRGWVKNIQYF; V gene: TRBV3-1/TRBV3-2; J gene: TRBJ2-4; clone size: -; D gene: -
CDR3 DNA: TGTGCCAGCAGCTTGGGCCCAGGGGGCGGGAGCACTGAAGCTTTCTTT; CDR3 protein: CASSLGPGGGSTEAFF; V gene: TRBV5-4; J gene: TRBJ1-1; clone size: -; D gene: TRBD1
CDR3 DNA: TGTGCCACCGCCGAGACAGGGGGATCACCCCTCCACTTT; CDR3 protein: CATAETGGSPLHF; V gene: TRBV24-1; J gene: TRBJ1-6; clone size: -; D gene: TRBD1
CDR3 DNA: TGTGCCAGTAGGAAGACCCGGGACAGCCGGAATGAAAAACTGTTTTTT; CDR3 protein: CASRKTRDSRNEKLFF; V gene: TRBV19; J gene: TRBJ1-4; clone size: -; D gene: TRBD1
CDR3 DNA: TGTGCCAGCTCACCGAACAGGGACAATCAGCCCCAGCATTTT; CDR3 protein: CASSPNRDNQPQHF; V gene: TRBV18; J gene: TRBJ1-5; clone size: few; D gene: -
CDR3 DNA: TGTGCCAGCAGCCTATCTGCGGGGGGCTACAATGAGCAGTTCTTC; CDR3 protein: CASSLSAGGYNEQFF; V gene: TRBV7-3; J gene: TRBJ2-1; clone size: -; D gene: TRBD2
CDR3 DNA: TGTGCCAGCAGTTTAGAAGCGGCTTCGGGCACTGAAGCTTTCTTT; CDR3 protein: CASSLEAASGTEAFF; V gene: TRBV27; J gene: TRBJ1-1; clone size: -; D gene: -
CDR3 DNA: TGTGCCAGCAGTCCGAGCGGGGACCGAGGCTTACGGGGGGAGCAGTACTTC; CDR3 protein: CASSPSGDRGLRGEQYF; V gene: TRBV27; J gene: TRBJ2-7; clone size: many; D gene: TRBD2
CDR3 DNA: TGCGCCAGCGCCCGGGACAGCTATAGCAATCAGCCCCAGCATTTT; CDR3 protein: CASARDSYSNQPQHF; V gene: TRBV5-1; J gene: TRBJ1-5; clone size: -; D gene: TRBD1
CDR3 DNA: TGTGCCAGCAGCTTAGTATCTAGCGGGACAGATACGCAGTATTTT; CDR3 protein: CASSLVSSGTDTQYF; V gene: TRBV7-9; J gene: TRBJ2-3; clone size: -; D gene: TRBD2